The 25 T cell receptor beta chains below come from one sample, sequenced in a study of blood T cell repertoires in COVID-19. Clones were sequenced by immunoSEQ multiplex PCR, and TCRdb holds only the in-frame ones, with some missing. Of roughly 330,000 clones in the sample, 65% to 90% were seen once. What was sequenced was PBMCs or T cells enriched from blood (not recorded which). The receptors come from a woman between 18 and 29 years old who had recovered from COVID-19.

The V gene is TRBV28, the J gene TRBJ2-7, with TRBD1 identical over 7 bases. Germline loops: CDR1 MDHEN, CDR2 SYDVKM. The CDR3 covers 13 residues. J was trimmed by 3 bases and V by 2 bases; bases with no gene match: 1. The DNA for the CDR3 is TGTGCCAGCAGTTTACGACAGGGCTACGAGCAGTACTTC. Residues: CASSLRQGYEQYF.

V and J are TRBV10-3 and TRBJ1-3; 8 nucleotides line up with TRBD1. This CDR3 contains 17 residues. The germline V gene encodes CDR1 ENHRY and CDR2 SYGVKD. V lost 6 bases, J lost 0 bases, and 10 bases stayed unmatched. CDR3 DNA sequence: TGTGCCATCAGAGTAACTCCGCAGGGGGCCTCTGGAAACACCATATATTTT. As protein: CAIRVTPQGASGNTIYF.

The rearrangement joins TRBV14 to TRBJ2-7; TRBD2 aligns across 11 bases. The germline gives CDR1 SGHDN, CDR2 FVKESK. The junction had 3 bases not matched to a gene; V was cut back by 2 bases and J by 3 bases. This CDR3 is built from 15 residues. CDR3 sequence (DNA): TGTGCCAGCAGCCAATTAGCGGGAGGGAACTACGAGCAGTACTTC. Residues: CASSQLAGGNYEQYF.

This chain joins TRBV5-1 and TRBJ2-3; D is possibly TRBD2 (6 bases). The V end lost 2 bases, the J end lost 6 bases, and 16 bases lay between the germline ends. This CDR3 is 15 amino acids long. Germline-derived CDR1 and CDR2 are SGHRS and YFSETQ. The CDR3 protein is CASSFSSVGVDTQYF. For the CDR3, the DNA is TGCGCCAGCAGCTTTTCTAGCGTCGGGGTTGATACGCAGTATTTT.

The CDR3, as DNA: TGTGCCAGCAGCTTGACTAGCGGGACTGCCTACAATGAGCAGTTCTTC. This encodes CASSLTSGTAYNEQFF. The chain combines TRBV7-2 with TRBJ2-1, with TRBD2 matching over 11 bases. V shed 3 bases, J shed 2 bases, and the junction held 3 bases outside the gene matches. CDR3 length: 16 amino acids. Looked up from germline, CDR1 is SGHTA and CDR2 is FQGNSA. Looking up the rest from reference TRBV7-2 and TRBJ2-1 gives the full variable domain: GAGVSQSPSNKVTEKGKDVELRCDPISGHTALYWYRQSLGQGLEFLIYFQGNSAPDKSGLPSDRFSAERTGGSVSTLTIQRTQQEDSAVYLCASSLTSGTAYNEQFFGPGTRLTVL.

The rearrangement links TRBV15 to TRBJ2-3; perhaps TRBD1 as D (5 bases). Trimming pared 9 bases from V and 3 bases from J, leaving 16 bases between. Germline loops: CDR1 LNHNV, CDR2 YYDKDF (reference sequence). This CDR3 is built from 14 residues. CDR3 sequence (DNA): TGTGCCACGACGGCCACAGGTCCTACAGATACGCAGTATTTT. Translated: CATTATGPTDTQYF.

About this clone: Different DNA sequences within this sample yield the same CDR3. The chain recombines TRBV3-1 (or the pseudogene TRBV3-2) with TRBJ1-2, with D possibly matching TRBD1 (5 bases). The V and J ends lost 1 base and 7 bases respectively, with 13 bases between them. In germline, CDR1 is LGHDT, CDR2 YNNKEL (reference sequence). The CDR3 consists of 14 residues. This CDR3 is CASSQGGQGSGYTF. The CDR3 DNA is TGTGCCAGCAGCCAAGGGGGTCAGGGCAGTGGCTACACCTTC.

The chain uses TRBV19 and TRBJ1-5; possible D gene TRBD1, 5 bases. Trimming shortened V by 3 bases and J by 1 base, and 10 bases separated the two germline ends. This CDR3 is 15 amino acids long. CDR1 and CDR2 (germline): LNHDA, SQIVND (reference sequence). Here the CDR3 reads CASSIWSGSNQPQHF. The CDR3 bases are TGTGCCAGTAGTATTTGGTCAGGGAGCAATCAGCCCCAGCATTTT.

The rearrangement joins TRBV28 to TRBJ2-7, with TRBD1 identical over 7 bases. Germline trimming cut 5 bases from V and 2 bases from J; bases unmatched to any gene: 6. This CDR3 comprises 14 residues. From germline, CDR1 is MDHEN and CDR2 SYDVKM. This CDR3 is CASSLTGAPYEQYF. The DNA for the CDR3 is TGTGCCAGCAGTCTCACAGGGGCCCCCTACGAGCAGTACTTC.

The chain carries TRBV2 and TRBJ1-5; D gene ambiguous. Germline CDR1 is SNHLY and CDR2 is FYNNEI. The CDR3 is 13 amino acids. V was clipped by 9 bases and J by 2 bases, with 11 bases between them. This CDR3 is CASHVGGNQPQHF. The CDR3 DNA reads as TGTGCCAGTCACGTGGGCGGCAATCAGCCCCAGCATTTT.

The chain carries TRBV30 and TRBJ2-1, with TRBD2 matching over 7 bases. The CDR3 has 14 amino acids. With 7 bases clipped from V and 3 bases from J, the junction kept 9 bases outside the gene matches. Germline V gene sequence: CDR1 GTSNPN, CDR2 SVGIG (reference sequence). Here the CDR3 reads CAFLRRTSYNEQFF. CDR3 sequence (DNA): TGTGCCTTCCTGCGCCGGACTAGCTACAATGAGCAGTTCTTC.

The V call is TRBV5-1, the J call TRBJ2-2; no firm D call. V was pared by 0 bases and J by 2 bases, with 2 bases between. The CDR3 has 13 amino acids. Germline CDR1 and CDR2: SGHRS and YFSETQ. The CDR3 spells CASSLANTGELFF. CDR3 sequence (DNA): TGCGCCAGCAGCTTGGCTAACACCGGGGAGCTGTTTTTT.

The rearrangement uses TRBV6-5 and TRBJ2-7; perhaps TRBD2 as D (6 bases). V dropped 8 bases and J dropped 0 bases, with 17 bases sitting between them. This CDR3 contains 15 residues. Germline CDR1 and CDR2: MNHEY and SVGAGI. As DNA, the CDR3 is TGTGCCAGCTCCTCCCCGGGGGTGCACTCCTACGAGCAGTACTTC. Translated, it gives CASSSPGVHSYEQYF.

J is TRBJ2-2 and V is TRBV5-8; 10 nucleotides align to TRBD2. Germline values: CDR1 SGHTS, CDR2 YDEGEE. The CDR3 is 17 amino acids. Losses at the gene ends were 4 bases for V and 1 base for J; bases not matched to a gene: 7. This CDR3 is CASSLIRTSGNTGELFF. The DNA of the CDR3 is TGTGCCAGCAGCCTAATAAGGACTAGCGGGAACACCGGGGAGCTGTTTTTT.

This chain links TRBV4-1 with TRBJ1-2, with a weak D call TRBD1 (5 bases). The CDR3 is 14 residues long. V was shortened by 4 bases and J by 7 bases, with 16 bases between the two germline ends. Per the germline V gene, CDR1 is MGHRA and CDR2 is YSYEKL. CDR3 region: CASSPIMGGSGYTF. CDR3 sequence (DNA): TGCGCCAGCAGCCCTATCATGGGGGGGTCTGGCTACACCTTC.

The chain employs TRBV12-3 or TRBV12-4 and TRBJ1-3; D is unclear. Trimming removed 3 bases at V and 2 bases at J, with 5 bases between. The CDR3 is 13 amino acids. DNA for the CDR3: TGTGCCAGCAGTTTCATAGCTGGAAACACCATATATTTT. It yields the protein CASSFIAGNTIYF.

The chain uses TRBV19 and TRBJ1-2, with 8 bases identical to TRBD1. After removal of 7 bases from V and 4 bases from J, the junction contained 8 bases not matched to a gene. Germline CDR1 is LNHDA and CDR2 is SQIVND (reference sequence). The CDR3 length is 14 residues. The CDR3 coding sequence is TGTGCCAGTATCTCCGGACAGGGAACCTATGGCTACACCTTC. Its translation: CASISGQGTYGYTF.

V is TRBV2 and J is TRBJ1-1, with unresolved D. V dropped 3 bases and J dropped 1 base, with 9 bases sitting between them. The CDR3 runs 14 residues. Germline V gene data show CDR1 as SNHLY and CDR2 as FYNNEI. CDR3 nucleotide sequence: TGTGCCAGCAGTGAGGAGGTGTGGAACACTGAAGCTTTCTTT. As protein: CASSEEVWNTEAFF.

The V call is TRBV2, the J call TRBJ2-3; 8 bases fit TRBD1. This CDR3 contains 15 residues. CDR1 and CDR2 (germline): SNHLY, FYNNEI. V lost 1 base to trimming and J lost 2 bases; unmatched junction nucleotides: 2. The CDR3 DNA follows: TGTGCCAGCAGTGAAGGACAGGGGAACACAGATACGCAGTATTTT. The encoded protein is CASSEGQGNTDTQYF.

The chain uses TRBV7-8 and TRBJ1-2; TRBD1 might be the D (6 bases). V shed 0 bases and J shed 8 bases, with 10 bases lying between them. Germline V gives CDR1 SGHVS, CDR2 FQNEAQ. The CDR3 extends over 13 amino acids. In DNA, the CDR3 is TGTGCCAGCAGCTTAGCACAGGGCGGGGGCTACACCTTC. Translated, it gives CASSLAQGGGYTF.

This clone was recorded only once. The same CDR3 can be traced to other DNA sequences in this sample. This chain links TRBV5-4 with TRBJ1-6, with a tentative D call TRBD1 (5 bases). V lost 2 bases and J lost 6, with 9 bases in between. CDR1 and CDR2 (germline): SGHNT, YYREEE (reference sequence). The CDR3 is 14 residues long. As DNA, the CDR3 is TGTGCCAGCAGCTTAGACAGAGGTAATTCACCCCTCCACTTT. It specifies CASSLDRGNSPLHF.

The chain recombines TRBV9 with TRBJ1-2, with 10 bases that match TRBD1. With 3 bases clipped from V and 5 bases from J, the junction kept 7 bases outside the gene matches. Germline CDR1 and CDR2: SGDLS and YYNGEE. The CDR3 has 15 amino acids. In nucleotides, the CDR3 is TGTGCCAGCAGCGCTCCGGGACAGGGGAGTTATGGCTACACCTTC. Its translation is CASSAPGQGSYGYTF.

This sequence joins TRBV7-7 and TRBJ2-2; 7 nucleotides align to TRBD2. Germline CDR1 is SSHAT and CDR2 is FNYEAQ (reference sequence). The CDR3 spans 18 residues. With V trimmed by 2 bases and J by 0 bases, 9 bases remained unmatched. For the CDR3, the DNA is TGTGCCAGCAGCTTATCCCCTCAGCTAGCGGCGAACACCGGGGAGCTGTTTTTT. Translated, it gives CASSLSPQLAANTGELFF.

The chain uses TRBV7-3 and TRBJ2-7; weak D call: TRBD1 (5 bases). Germline lookup yields CDR1 SGHTA and CDR2 FQGTGA. The V and J ends lost 5 bases and 7 bases respectively, with 18 bases between them. CDR3 length equals 14 residues. The CDR3: CASSTGALTGEQYF. CDR3 nucleotide sequence: TGTGCCAGCAGCACAGGTGCCCTTACTGGGGAGCAGTACTTC.

This chain links TRBV3-1 (or the pseudogene TRBV3-2) with TRBJ1-4; D gene uncertain. The V gene's germline CDR1 is LGHDT and CDR2 YNNKEL (reference sequence). CDR3 size: 18 residues. The V end lost 0 bases, the J end lost 0 bases, and 14 bases lay between the germline ends. DNA for the CDR3: TGTGCCAGCAGCCAAGATCTTGGGCGATACTCAACTAATGAAAAACTGTTTTTT. As protein: CASSQDLGRYSTNEKLFF.